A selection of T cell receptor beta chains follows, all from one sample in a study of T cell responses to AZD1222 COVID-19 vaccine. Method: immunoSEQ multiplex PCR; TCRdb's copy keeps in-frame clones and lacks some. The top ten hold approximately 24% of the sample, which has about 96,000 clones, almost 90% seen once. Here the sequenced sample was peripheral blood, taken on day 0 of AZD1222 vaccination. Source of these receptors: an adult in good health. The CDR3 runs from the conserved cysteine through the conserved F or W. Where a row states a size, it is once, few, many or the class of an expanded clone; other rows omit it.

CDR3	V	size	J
CASKWGARAEAFF	TRBV7-9	NA	TRBJ1-1
CASSPPGQTLSSGANVLTF	TRBV18	NA	TRBJ2-6
CASSSGTGNTEAFF	TRBV7-3	NA	TRBJ1-1
CASSDGFEQFF	TRBV6-4	NA	TRBJ2-1
CSASSSTASLAEAFF	TRBV20-1	few	TRBJ1-1
CASSFQGVQPQHF	TRBV28	once	TRBJ1-5
CASSTRGGETQYF	TRBV21-1	NA	TRBJ2-5
CASRAGTDYNSPLHF	TRBV6-5	NA	TRBJ1-6
CASSLRQGEDYGYTF	TRBV7-2	NA	TRBJ1-2
CATSDLGQDTQYF	TRBV24-1	NA	TRBJ2-3
CASSFGQAYEQYF	TRBV27	NA	TRBJ2-7
CASSSSVEETQYF	TRBV7-2	NA	TRBJ2-5
CASSHTGSANGYTF	TRBV4-1	NA	TRBJ1-2
CASRPRQGVRETQYF	TRBV6-5	once	TRBJ2-5
CASSRRENEQFF	TRBV19	NA	TRBJ2-1
CASRPTGVGNTIYF	TRBV6-5	few	TRBJ1-3
CASGIPGHPQETQYF	TRBV27	NA	TRBJ2-5
CASSPFSGTLEEQYF	TRBV6-5	NA	TRBJ2-7
CASSERGPQHF	TRBV2	NA	TRBJ1-5
CASRQDRVANYGYTF	TRBV6-5	NA	TRBJ1-2
CASSQGRPNTEAFF	TRBV4-3	NA	TRBJ1-1
CASSLTRGLQETQYF	TRBV27	NA	TRBJ2-5
CASTERVGRGYEQYF	TRBV7-2	NA	TRBJ2-7
CASSLGQGQYF	TRBV13	NA	TRBJ2-3
CASGQGGNQPQHF	TRBV6-5	NA	TRBJ1-5
CASSYSRVSYGYTF	TRBV6-5	NA	TRBJ1-2
CASSSSLGAGNTIYF	TRBV28	NA	TRBJ1-3
CASCKGDQPQHF	TRBV7-2	NA	TRBJ1-5
CASSPILVAGVNEQFF	TRBV7-3	NA	TRBJ2-1
CASSLGEAGDGYEQYF	TRBV7-7	once	TRBJ2-7
CASSFGQGAGNEQFF	TRBV7-9	NA	TRBJ2-1
CASRGSDGGQAFF	TRBV6-4	NA	TRBJ1-1
CSASVGVSTDTQYF	TRBV20-1	NA	TRBJ2-3
CASSRRITSTDTQYF	TRBV7-2	few	TRBJ2-3
CASSVREWGTDTQYF	TRBV9	NA	TRBJ2-3
CAWSVARTNYGYTF	TRBV30	NA	TRBJ1-2
CAVIARAPDTQYF	TRBV6-1	NA	TRBJ2-3
CASSLTSTSNQPQHF	TRBV3-1/TRBV3-2	NA	TRBJ1-5
CSVSSAQETQYF	TRBV29-1	NA	TRBJ2-5
CSVGAGEAGGANVLTF	TRBV29-1	NA	TRBJ2-6
CSVEDLGTSGPSGTQYF	TRBV29-1	NA	TRBJ2-3
CASSQETGRGEKLFF	TRBV3-1/TRBV3-2	NA	TRBJ1-4
CASRTRTGAAYEQYF	TRBV28	NA	TRBJ2-7
CASSFTSYEQYF	TRBV12-3/TRBV12-4	NA	TRBJ2-7
CASSRYEPAIGNQPQHF	TRBV4-2	NA	TRBJ1-5
CASSSPGGVVTQYF	TRBV11-1	NA	TRBJ2-3
CASSLRGQETQYF	TRBV5-4	NA	TRBJ2-5
CASILRGHGENTGELFF	TRBV5-6	NA	TRBJ2-2
CASSKRVGTEAFF	TRBV7-8	NA	TRBJ1-1
CASSLGSGPEAFF	TRBV12-3/TRBV12-4	NA	TRBJ1-1
CASSLTQETQYF	TRBV12-3/TRBV12-4	NA	TRBJ2-5
CACSQGRRGGGVETQYF	TRBV3-1/TRBV3-2	NA	TRBJ2-5